The 30 T cell receptor beta chains in this list originate from one sample, sequenced in a study of shared clonotypes between healthy human individuals. TCRdb keeps only in-frame clones here, not all; method: immunoSEQ multiplex PCR. Among around 1.1 million clones listed, around 78% were seen once. The sample consisted of memory CD4+ T cells from PBMCs. Noted subset: CD45RA-negative fraction. Receptors were obtained from a young man in good health. Some clones in this sample may be carry-over from other donors' samples.

V gene TRBV7-2 combines with J gene TRBJ2-2; D may be TRBD1 or TRBD2 (5 bases each). Per the germline V gene, CDR1 is SGHTA and CDR2 is FQGNSA. The V and J ends lost 5 bases and 5 bases respectively, with 18 bases between them. The CDR3 sequence is 16 residues long. DNA of the CDR3: TGTGCCAGCAGCAACAGCGGCTTCGGGGCTACCGGGGAGCTGTTTTTT. The encoded protein is CASSNSGFGATGELFF.

This clone was recorded many times. The chain couples TRBV6-1 to TRBJ1-1; 8 nucleotides match TRBD1. The length of the CDR3 is 14 residues. From germline, CDR1 is MNHNS and CDR2 SASEGT. V lost 4 bases and J lost 1; bases outside the gene matches: 2. CDR3 loop: CASSVGQANTEAFF. CDR3 DNA sequence: TGTGCCAGCAGTGTGGGACAGGCGAACACTGAAGCTTTCTTT.

The chain couples TRBV28 to TRBJ2-5, with 7 bases that match TRBD2. The CDR3 length is 14 residues. Germline-derived CDR1 and CDR2 are MDHEN and SYDVKM. Unmatched junction bases numbered 9, after V lost 6 bases and J lost 5 bases. CDR3 in amino acids: CASRSGGGRETQYF. CDR3 sequence (DNA): TGTGCCAGCAGGTCTGGCGGGGGAAGGGAGACCCAGTACTTC.

The chain combines TRBV7-9 with TRBJ2-2, with 8 bases fitting TRBD1. Germline loops: CDR1 SEHNR, CDR2 FQNEAQ (reference sequence). J was trimmed by 5 bases and V by 1 base; bases with no gene match: 9. The CDR3 sequence is 17 residues long. CDR3 sequence reads: CASSLDPTGVVTGELFF. The CDR3 coding sequence is TGTGCCAGCAGCTTAGACCCGACAGGGGTGGTAACCGGGGAGCTGTTTTTT.

The V call is TRBV7-3, the J call TRBJ1-1, with D uncertain. Germline lookup yields CDR1 SGHTA and CDR2 FQGTGA. The CDR3 totals 13 residues. V was shortened by 4 bases and J by 5 bases, with 11 bases between the two germline ends. Here the CDR3 DNA reads TGTGCCAGCAGCTCCCATTTACTAACTGAAGCTTTCTTT. Its protein product is CASSSHLLTEAFF. The full variable domain, with the rest looked up from reference TRBV7-3 and TRBJ1-1, is GAGVSQTPSNKVTEKGKYVELRCDPISGHTALYWYRQSLGQGPEFLIYFQGTGAADDSGLPNDRFFAVRPEGSVSTLKIQRTERGDSAVYLCASSSHLLTEAFFGQGTRLTVV.

The rearrangement links TRBV2 to TRBJ1-5, with D perhaps matching TRBD1 (5 bases). V shed 5 bases and J shed 5 bases, with 10 bases lying between them. Germline V gene lookup returns CDR1 SNHLY and CDR2 FYNNEI. The CDR3 totals 13 residues. This CDR3 reads CASSYRTDQPQHF. As DNA, the CDR3 is TGTGCCAGCAGTTACAGGACCGATCAGCCCCAGCATTTT.

This clone has just a few counts. The J gene is TRBJ2-2, the V gene TRBV9, with a weak D call TRBD2 (5 bases). Germline-derived CDR1 and CDR2 are SGDLS and YYNGEE. The length of the CDR3 is 16 residues. Trimming pared 6 bases from V and 0 bases from J, leaving 15 bases between. CDR3: CASTTQAAANTGELFF. The DNA of the CDR3 is TGTGCCAGCACGACCCAAGCGGCCGCGAACACCGGGGAGCTGTTTTTT. The complete variable domain, with remaining parts taken from reference TRBV9 and TRBJ2-2, reads DSGVTQTPKHLITATGQRVTLRCSPRSGDLSVYWYQQSLDQGLQFLIQYYNGEERAKGNILERFSAQQFPDLHSELNLSSLELGDSALYFCASTTQAAANTGELFFGEGSRLTVL.

The chain combines TRBV28 with TRBJ1-5; D is unclear. The V end lost 2 bases, the J end lost 5 bases, and 13 bases lay between the germline ends. The CDR3 has 15 residues. Germline V CDR1 and CDR2: MDHEN, SYDVKM. CDR3 DNA sequence: TGTGCCAGCAGTTTAGTTGGCGGGCCGTATCAGCCCCAGCATTTT. Its translation is CASSLVGGPYQPQHF.

CDR3 in DNA: TGTGCCACCATAGGAGGGGCAGTCCAAGAGACCCAGTACTTC. Amino acids: CATIGGAVQETQYF. The genes are TRBV28 and TRBJ2-5, with a weak D call TRBD2 (6 bases). Per the germline V gene, CDR1 is MDHEN and CDR2 is SYDVKM. The CDR3 has 14 residues. V was clipped by 10 bases and J by 1 base, with 16 bases between them. Full variable domain (remainder filled in from reference TRBV28 and TRBJ2-5): DVKVTQSSRYLVKRTGEKVFLECVQDMDHENMFWYRQDPGLGLRLIYFSYDVKMKEKGDIPEGYSVSREKKERFSLILESASTNQTSMYLCATIGGAVQETQYFGPGTRLLVL.

Notes on this clone: A far bigger clonotype differs at one base, so this is likely a read error. The J gene is TRBJ1-1, the V gene TRBV29-1; D may be TRBD1 (6 bases). CDR1 is SQVTM and CDR2 is ANQGSEA in the germline V gene. The CDR3 contains 15 residues. For the CDR3, the DNA is TGCAGCGTTCTACCTCATGGAACGAGGGACACTGAAGCTCTCTTT. Protein product: CSVLPHGTRDTEALF.

The chain couples TRBV27 to TRBJ2-7; D is unclear. This CDR3 region has 13 residues. Trimming removed 2 bases at V and 4 bases at J, with 9 bases between. Germline assignment: CDR1 MNHEY and CDR2 SMNVEV (reference sequence). CDR3 amino acids: CASSLPPAYEQYF. CDR3 bases: TGTGCCAGCAGTTTACCTCCAGCGTACGAGCAGTACTTC.

The genes are TRBV21-1 and TRBJ1-5; the D call TRBD1 from the table was never checked on the DNA. TRBV21-1 is annotated as a pseudogene. The CDR3 loop spans 15 amino acids. CDR3 protein: CASSKATGSNQPQHF. In DNA, the CDR3 is TGTGCCAGCAGCAAAGCCACAGGGAGCAATCAGCCCCAGCATTTT.

This chain uses TRBV28 with TRBJ1-3; 8 bases map to TRBD1. V lost 4 bases to trimming and J lost 0 bases; unmatched junction nucleotides: 8. The CDR3 extends over 17 amino acids. Germline lookup yields CDR1 MDHEN and CDR2 SYDVKM. In DNA form, the CDR3 reads TGTGCCAGCAGTTCCGCGGGACAGGTATACTCTGGAAACACCATATATTTT. It codes for CASSSAGQVYSGNTIYF.

The chain couples TRBV7-2 to TRBJ2-7, with unresolved D. The germline gives CDR1 SGHTA, CDR2 FQGNSA. This CDR3 region has 13 residues. V gave up 4 bases and J gave up 7 bases, with 14 bases separating them. CDR3 loop: CASSSPPFQEQYF. DNA for the CDR3: TGTGCCAGCAGCTCCCCCCCGTTTCAAGAGCAGTACTTC.

The chain links TRBV6-5 to TRBJ2-6; D is uncertain. Per germline, CDR1 MNHEY and CDR2 SVGAGI. CDR3 length: 16 amino acids. With 2 bases removed from V and 0 bases from J, the gap between germline ends came to 8 bases. Here the CDR3 reads CASSYLTTSGANVLTF. The CDR3 DNA sequence: TGTGCCAGCAGTTACCTTACCACCTCTGGGGCCAACGTCCTGACTTTC.

The chain is built from TRBV5-4 and TRBJ2-7, with 9 bases aligning to TRBD2. V lost 4 bases, J lost 0 bases, and 8 bases stayed unmatched. Germline CDR1 reads SGHNT; CDR2 reads YYREEE (reference sequence). The CDR3 contains 16 residues. The CDR3 loop reads CASSRGGAGGSYEQYF. CDR3 DNA sequence: TGTGCCAGCAGCCGGGGGGGAGCGGGAGGCTCCTACGAGCAGTACTTC.

The chain uses TRBV4-3 and TRBJ2-1; 8 bases agree with TRBD2. V lost 1 base, J lost 7 bases, and 12 bases stayed unmatched. The CDR3 sequence is 17 residues long. Germline CDR1 is LGHNA and CDR2 is YSLEER. CDR3 protein: CASSQGALGRAKNEQFF. The CDR3 DNA reads as TGCGCCAGCAGCCAAGGTGCTCTCGGGAGGGCTAAAAATGAGCAGTTCTTC.

Turning to this clone: This sequence is one base from a far larger clone and is likely a read error. The chain has TRBV11-2 and TRBJ2-7; TRBD2 is a possible D gene (6 bases). The CDR3 extends over 14 amino acids. Looked up from germline, CDR1 is SGHAT and CDR2 is FQNNGV. V shed 7 bases and J shed 3 bases, with 16 bases lying between them. CDR3 sequence (DNA): TGTGCCAGCAACCATCCGGGACTTATCTACGAGCAGTACTTC. Amino acid sequence: CASNHPGLIYEQYF.

The gene calls are TRBV5-4 and TRBJ1-2; 9 bases align to TRBD1. After removal of 3 bases from V and 2 bases from J, the junction contained 5 bases not matched to a gene. Germline V CDR1 and CDR2: SGHNT, YYREEE (reference sequence). This CDR3 has 15 residues. The DNA for the CDR3 is TGTGCCAGCAGCTCGGGACAGGGATTAAACTATGGCTACACCTTC. This codes for CASSSGQGLNYGYTF.

Details on this clone: One junction end disagrees with the germline gene, perhaps due to a read error. This rearrangement joins TRBV5-6 to TRBJ1-1; no firm D call. The germline V gene encodes CDR1 SGHDT and CDR2 YYEEEE. There are 11 residues in the CDR3. Here the CDR3 DNA reads TGTGCCAGCACCTTGGGGACTGAAGCTTTCTTT. It specifies CASTLGTEAFF.

This clone is a singleton in its sample. V is TRBV7-6 and J is TRBJ2-7, with a weak D call TRBD1 (6 bases). V was cut by 2 bases and J by 8 bases, with 16 bases left in between. CDR3 length: 14 amino acids. Germline assignment: CDR1 SGHVS and CDR2 FNYEAQ. The CDR3 here is CASSLIQQGGKQYF. In DNA, the CDR3 is TGTGCCAGCAGCTTAATCCAACAGGGTGGAAAGCAGTACTTC. Drawing the rest from reference TRBV7-6 and TRBJ2-7, the complete variable domain is GAGVSQSPRYKVTKRGQDVALRCDPISGHVSLYWYRQALGQGPEFLTYFNYEAQQDKSGLPNDRFSAERPEGSISTLTIQRTEQRDSAMYRCASSLIQQGGKQYFGPGTRLTVT.

This clone came up a few times. The chain is built from TRBV28 and TRBJ1-5; TRBD1 aligns across 10 bases. Trimming cost V 5 bases and J 2 bases; bases outside gene matches: 6. The CDR3 length is 16 residues. Germline V gene data show CDR1 as MDHEN and CDR2 as SYDVKM. DNA of the CDR3: TGTGCCAGCAGTGACAGGGGGCGGGTTGGCAATCAGCCCCAGCATTTT. Translation gives CASSDRGRVGNQPQHF.

The table lists this clone with a few counts. The chain has TRBV15 and TRBJ1-5; 7 nucleotides agree with TRBD1. The CDR3 extends over 15 amino acids. Germline V gives CDR1 LNHNV, CDR2 YYDKDF (reference sequence). V trimming: 0 bases; J trimming: 6 bases; junction bases outside the gene matches: 5. CDR3 amino acids: CATSRDGDSRQPQHF. The CDR3 nucleotides read TGTGCCACCAGCAGAGATGGGGACAGTCGTCAGCCCCAGCATTTT.

The sample holds one count of this clone. V and J are TRBV19 and TRBJ2-5, with D perhaps matching TRBD2 (5 bases). Germline V gives CDR1 LNHDA, CDR2 SQIVND (reference sequence). The CDR3 runs 12 residues. As DNA, the CDR3 is TGTGCGGCGCGGGCCCCAGGAGAGACCCAGTACTTC. Protein sequence: CAARAPGETQYF.

This chain links TRBV9 with TRBJ1-2, with D tentatively TRBD1 (6 bases). Germline V CDR1 and CDR2: SGDLS, YYNGEE. The V and J ends lost 1 base and 2 bases respectively, with 9 bases between them. CDR3 size: 14 residues. CDR3 coding DNA: TGTGCCAGCAGCGTAACGCAGGGGAACTATGGCTACACCTTC. It encodes CASSVTQGNYGYTF.

In the case of this clone: A much more abundant neighbour one base away suggests this may be a read error. The chain employs TRBV7-2 and TRBJ1-1; no firm D call. Germline CDR1 and CDR2: SGHTA and FQGNSA. The CDR3 is made up of 12 amino acids. For the CDR3, the DNA is TGTGCCGGCAGCTTAACGGGAACTGAAGCTTTCTTT. This translates into CAGSLTGTEAFF.

This clone appeared a few times. The rearrangement links TRBV2 to TRBJ1-2; 7 positions agree with TRBD1. Germline lookup yields CDR1 SNHLY and CDR2 FYNNEI. Losses at the gene ends were 7 bases for V and 5 bases for J; bases not matched to a gene: 7. The CDR3 extends over 13 amino acids. Here the CDR3 reads CASIRDSTYGYTF. The CDR3 DNA sequence: TGTGCCAGCATACGGGACAGCACATATGGCTACACCTTC.

The chain is built from TRBV10-1 and TRBJ1-1; TRBD1 matches 8 bases. This CDR3 spans 16 amino acids. Germline CDR1 reads WNHNN; CDR2 reads SYGVQD (reference sequence). Germline trimming cut 3 bases from V and 2 bases from J; bases unmatched to any gene: 8. The CDR3, as DNA: TGCGCCAGCAGTGACAGGGGGCGCAGAGGAAACACTGAAGCTTTCTTT. Translation: CASSDRGRRGNTEAFF.

The chain's CDR3 is CASSGGQKTRGYGYTF. DNA for the CDR3: TGTGCCAGCAGTGGGGGACAAAAAACCCGGGGCTATGGCTACACCTTC. J is TRBJ1-2 and V is TRBV6-4, with D perhaps matching TRBD1 (6 bases). From germline, CDR1 is MRHNA and CDR2 SNTAGT. The CDR3 has 16 residues. Trimming took 4 bases from V and 4 from J, leaving 19 bases between them.

The rearrangement links TRBV7-3 to TRBJ2-1; maybe TRBD1 (6 bases). This CDR3 spans 15 amino acids. Germline V gene data show CDR1 as SGHTA and CDR2 as FQGTGA. Trimming shortened V by 3 bases and J by 4 bases, and 13 bases separated the two germline ends. CDR3 nucleotides: TGTGCCAGCAGCTTTGGGGGACAATTATACAATGAGCAGTTCTTC. It is translated as CASSFGGQLYNEQFF.